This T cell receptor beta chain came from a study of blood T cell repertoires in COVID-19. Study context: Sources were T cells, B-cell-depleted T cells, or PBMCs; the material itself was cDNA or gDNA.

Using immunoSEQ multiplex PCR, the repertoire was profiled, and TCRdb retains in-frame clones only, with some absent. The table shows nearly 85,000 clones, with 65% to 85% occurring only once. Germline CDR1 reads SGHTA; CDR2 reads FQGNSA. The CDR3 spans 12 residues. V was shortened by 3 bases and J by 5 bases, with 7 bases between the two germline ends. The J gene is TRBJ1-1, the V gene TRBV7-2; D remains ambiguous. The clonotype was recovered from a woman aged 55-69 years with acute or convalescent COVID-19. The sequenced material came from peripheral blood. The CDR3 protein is CASSFRETEAFF. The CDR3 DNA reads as TGTGCCAGCAGCTTTCGGGAGACTGAAGCTTTCTTT.